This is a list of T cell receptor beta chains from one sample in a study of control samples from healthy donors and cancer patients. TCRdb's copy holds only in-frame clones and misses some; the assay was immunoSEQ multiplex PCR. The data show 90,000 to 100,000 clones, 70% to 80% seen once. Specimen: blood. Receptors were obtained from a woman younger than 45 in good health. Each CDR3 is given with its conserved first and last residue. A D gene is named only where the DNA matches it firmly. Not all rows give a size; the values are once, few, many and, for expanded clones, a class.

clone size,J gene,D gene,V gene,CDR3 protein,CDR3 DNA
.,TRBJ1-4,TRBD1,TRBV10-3,CAIGQGNEKLFF,TGTGCCATCGGACAGGGGAATGAAAAACTGTTTTTT
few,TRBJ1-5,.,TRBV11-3,CASTPGGQPNQPQHF,TGTGCCAGCACCCCTGGGGGGCAACCCAATCAGCCCCAGCATTTT
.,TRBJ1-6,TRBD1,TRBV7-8,CASSSQTGVINSPLHF,TGTGCCAGCAGCTCGCAGACAGGGGTGATTAATTCACCCCTCCACTTT
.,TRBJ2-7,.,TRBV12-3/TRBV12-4,CASREGLGEQYF,TGTGCCAGCAGAGAGGGGTTAGGCGAGCAGTACTTC
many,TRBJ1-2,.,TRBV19,CASSVETANYGYTF,TGTGCCAGTAGCGTAGAGACAGCCAACTATGGCTACACCTTC
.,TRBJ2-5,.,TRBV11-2,CASSFPLAETQYF,TGTGCCAGCAGCTTTCCCCTAGCTGAGACCCAGTACTTC
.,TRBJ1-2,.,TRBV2,CASRPLRDGYTF,TGTGCCAGCAGGCCCTTAAGGGACGGCTACACCTTC
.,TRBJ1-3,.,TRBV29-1,CSVDHGHTIYF,TGCAGCGTTGACCACGGCCACACCATATATTTT
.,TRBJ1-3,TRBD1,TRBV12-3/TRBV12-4,CASRGQGRNTIYF,TGTGCCAGCAGGGGACAGGGAAGAAACACCATATATTTT
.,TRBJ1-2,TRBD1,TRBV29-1,CSVGDRLYGYTF,TGCAGCGTTGGGGACAGGCTTTATGGCTACACCTTC
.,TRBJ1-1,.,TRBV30,CAWSGGVDTEAFF,TGTGCCTGGAGTGGAGGGGTCGACACTGAAGCTTTCTTT
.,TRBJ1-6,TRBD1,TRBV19,CASSIVSGTGSGSPLHF,TGTGCCAGTAGTATCGTATCCGGGACAGGGTCTGGTTCACCCCTCCACTTT
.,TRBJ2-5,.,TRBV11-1,CASTEGPGQETQYF,TGTGCCAGCACCGAAGGACCCGGACAAGAGACCCAGTACTTC
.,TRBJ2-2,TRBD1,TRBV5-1,CASSWGQGAAGELFF,TGCGCCAGCAGCTGGGGACAGGGGGCCGCCGGGGAGCTGTTTTTT
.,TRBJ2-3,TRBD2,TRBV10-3,CAIMNSGGAETQYF,TGTGCCATCATGAATAGCGGGGGGGCCGAAACGCAGTATTTT
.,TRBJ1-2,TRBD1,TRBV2,CASSDRTGRYGYTF,TGTGCCAGCAGTGATCGGACAGGCCGCTATGGCTACACCTTC